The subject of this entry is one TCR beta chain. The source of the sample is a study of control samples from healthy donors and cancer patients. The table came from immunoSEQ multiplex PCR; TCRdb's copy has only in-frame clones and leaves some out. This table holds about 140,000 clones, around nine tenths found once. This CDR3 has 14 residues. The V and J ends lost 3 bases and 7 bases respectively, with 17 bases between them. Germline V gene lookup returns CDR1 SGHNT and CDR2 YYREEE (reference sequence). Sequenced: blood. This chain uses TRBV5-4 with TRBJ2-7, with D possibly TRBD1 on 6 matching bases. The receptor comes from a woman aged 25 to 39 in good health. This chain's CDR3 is CASSSQTGIGEQYF. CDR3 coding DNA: TGTGCCAGCAGCTCCCAAACAGGGATCGGGGAGCAGTACTTC.